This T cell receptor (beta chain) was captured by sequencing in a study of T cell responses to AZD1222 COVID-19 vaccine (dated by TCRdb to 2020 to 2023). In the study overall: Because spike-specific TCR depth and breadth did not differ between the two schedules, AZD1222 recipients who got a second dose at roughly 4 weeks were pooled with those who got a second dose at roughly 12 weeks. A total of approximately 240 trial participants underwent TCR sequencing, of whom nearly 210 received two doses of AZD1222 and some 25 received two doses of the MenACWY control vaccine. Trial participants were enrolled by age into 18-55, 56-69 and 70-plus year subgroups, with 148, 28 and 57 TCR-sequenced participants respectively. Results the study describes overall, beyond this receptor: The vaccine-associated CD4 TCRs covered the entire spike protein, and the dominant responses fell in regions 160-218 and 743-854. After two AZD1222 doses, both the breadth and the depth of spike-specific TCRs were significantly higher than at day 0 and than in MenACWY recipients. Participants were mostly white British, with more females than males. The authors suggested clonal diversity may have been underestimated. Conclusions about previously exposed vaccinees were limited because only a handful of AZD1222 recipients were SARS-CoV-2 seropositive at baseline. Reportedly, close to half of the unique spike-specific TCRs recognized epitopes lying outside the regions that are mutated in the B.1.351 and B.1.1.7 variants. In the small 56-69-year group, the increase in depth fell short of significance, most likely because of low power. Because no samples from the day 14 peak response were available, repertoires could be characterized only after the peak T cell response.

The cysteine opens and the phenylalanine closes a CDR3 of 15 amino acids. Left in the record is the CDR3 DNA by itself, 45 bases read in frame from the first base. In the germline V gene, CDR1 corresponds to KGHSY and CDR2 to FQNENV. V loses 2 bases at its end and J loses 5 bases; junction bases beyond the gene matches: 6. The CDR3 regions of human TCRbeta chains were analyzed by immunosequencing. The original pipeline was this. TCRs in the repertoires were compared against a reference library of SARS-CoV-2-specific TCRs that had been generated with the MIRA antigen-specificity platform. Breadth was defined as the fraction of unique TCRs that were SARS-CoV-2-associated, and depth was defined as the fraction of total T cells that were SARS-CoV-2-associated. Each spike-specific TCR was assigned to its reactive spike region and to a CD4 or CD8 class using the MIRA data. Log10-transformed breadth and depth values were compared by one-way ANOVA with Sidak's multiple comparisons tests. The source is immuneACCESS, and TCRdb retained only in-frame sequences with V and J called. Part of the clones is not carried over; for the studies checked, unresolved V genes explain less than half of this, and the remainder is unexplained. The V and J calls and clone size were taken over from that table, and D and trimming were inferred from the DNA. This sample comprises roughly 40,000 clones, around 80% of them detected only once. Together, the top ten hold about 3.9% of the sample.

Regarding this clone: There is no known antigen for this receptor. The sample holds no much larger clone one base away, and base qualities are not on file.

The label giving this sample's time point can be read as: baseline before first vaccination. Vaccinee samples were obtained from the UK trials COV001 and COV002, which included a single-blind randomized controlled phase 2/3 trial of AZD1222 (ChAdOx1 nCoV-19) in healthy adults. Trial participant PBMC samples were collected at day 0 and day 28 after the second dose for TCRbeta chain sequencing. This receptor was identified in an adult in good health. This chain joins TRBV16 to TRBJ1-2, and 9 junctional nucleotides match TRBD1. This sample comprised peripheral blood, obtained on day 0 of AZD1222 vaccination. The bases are TGTGCCAGCAGCCAAAGGACAGGGACAGGGTATGGCTACACCTTC. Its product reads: CASSQRTGTGYGYTF.